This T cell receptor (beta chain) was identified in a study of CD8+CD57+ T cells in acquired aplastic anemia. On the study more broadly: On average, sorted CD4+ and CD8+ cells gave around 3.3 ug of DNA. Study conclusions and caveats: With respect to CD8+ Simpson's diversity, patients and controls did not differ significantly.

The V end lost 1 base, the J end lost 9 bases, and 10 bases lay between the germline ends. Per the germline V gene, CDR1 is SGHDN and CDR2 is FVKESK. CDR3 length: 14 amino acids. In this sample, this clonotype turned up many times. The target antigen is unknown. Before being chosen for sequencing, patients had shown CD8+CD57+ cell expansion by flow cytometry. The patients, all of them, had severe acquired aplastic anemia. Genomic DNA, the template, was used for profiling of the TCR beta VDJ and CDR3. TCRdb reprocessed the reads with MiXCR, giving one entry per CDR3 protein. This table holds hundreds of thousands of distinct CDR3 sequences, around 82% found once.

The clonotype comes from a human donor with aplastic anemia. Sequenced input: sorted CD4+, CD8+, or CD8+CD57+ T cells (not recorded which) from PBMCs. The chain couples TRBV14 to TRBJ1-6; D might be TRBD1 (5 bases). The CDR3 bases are TGTGCCAGCAGCCAAGTTTTAGGGGCTTCACCCCTCCACTTT. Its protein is CASSQVLGASPLHF.